Below, 24 T cell receptor beta chains from the same sample are listed, as sequenced in a study of blood T cell repertoires in COVID-19. Produced via immunoSEQ multiplex PCR; TCRdb's table is partial and in-frame only. Found here are 120,000 to 150,000 clones, approximately 80% of them singletons; the top ten hold 6.5% to 9%. The sample taken for sequencing was peripheral blood. The receptors were sampled from a woman in her fifties or sixties in a cohort sampled during active or convalescent COVID-19.

J is TRBJ1-1 and V is TRBV11-2; D is perhaps TRBD1 (6 bases). The V end was cut by 5 bases, the J end by 1 base, with 23 bases between. This CDR3 is 18 amino acids long. Per the germline V gene, CDR1 is SGHAT and CDR2 is FQNNGV. The CDR3 DNA is TGTGCCAGCAGCACCCGGGGGGGTTTCGGACAGACGAACACTGAAGCTTTCTTT. Amino acids: CASSTRGGFGQTNTEAFF. Full variable domain (remainder filled in from reference TRBV11-2 and TRBJ1-1): EAGVAQSPRYKIIEKRQSVAFWCNPISGHATLYWYQQILGQGPKLLIQFQNNGVVDDSQLPKDRFSAERLKGVDSTLKIQPAKLEDSAVYLCASSTRGGFGQTNTEAFFGQGTRLTVV.

The chain recombines TRBV6-6 with TRBJ2-1, with D maybe TRBD2 (6 bases). The germline V gene has CDR1 MNHNY and CDR2 SVGAGI (reference sequence). This CDR3 is 14 amino acids long. V was clipped by 9 bases and J by 9 bases, with 21 bases between them. CDR3 DNA sequence: TGTGCCAGTGCAAAGTTGGGAGGCCCTGGTGAGCAGTTCTTC. Residues: CASAKLGGPGEQFF.

This sequence joins TRBV11-2 and TRBJ1-2, with 8 bases that match TRBD1. The germline CDR1 and CDR2 sequences are SGHAT and FQNNGV. CDR3 length: 14 amino acids. Losses at the gene ends were 6 bases for V and 7 bases for J; bases not matched to a gene: 10. Here the CDR3 reads CASRRNQGAFGYTF. The CDR3 DNA follows: TGTGCCAGCAGGAGAAATCAGGGGGCTTTTGGCTACACCTTC.

V is TRBV7-2 and J is TRBJ2-1, with 7 nucleotides matching TRBD2. The J segment lost 1 base and the V segment lost 2 bases, leaving 5 bases of the junction unmatched. CDR1 and CDR2 from the germline V gene are SGHTA and FQGNSA. CDR3 length: 16 amino acids. CDR3 bases: TGTGCCAGCAGCTTACAAGTGGGGGGGTCCTACAATGAGCAGTTCTTC. Encoded protein: CASSLQVGGSYNEQFF.

The genes are TRBV7-9 and TRBJ2-1; a weak D match, TRBD2 (5 bases). This CDR3 comprises 18 residues. CDR1 and CDR2 from the germline V gene are SEHNR and FQNEAQ (reference sequence). With 7 bases removed from V and 4 bases from J, the gap between germline ends came to 26 bases. The CDR3 nucleotides read TGTGCCAGCATCCTAACGTTTGGAGCTAGCAGAGAGTACAATGAGCAGTTCTTC. Translation: CASILTFGASREYNEQFF.

This clone was picked up one time. The chain joins TRBV27 to TRBJ1-4; D is perhaps TRBD1 (6 bases). Trimming took 5 bases from V and 6 from J, leaving 16 bases between them. CDR3 length: 15 amino acids. Germline V gene lookup returns CDR1 MNHEY and CDR2 SMNVEV (reference sequence). CDR3 residues: CASSPLMGADEKLFF. CDR3 in DNA: TGTGCCAGCAGTCCCCTTATGGGGGCTGATGAAAAACTGTTTTTT.

Only one count was recorded for this clone. The chain recombines TRBV7-2 with TRBJ2-4; possibly TRBD1 for D (5 bases). V lost 2 bases to trimming and J lost 3 bases, with 14 bases between them. The CDR3 has 16 amino acids. Germline V gene lookup returns CDR1 SGHTA and CDR2 FQGNSA. The CDR3 sequence: CASSLNGRQGKNIQYF. CDR3 nucleotides: TGTGCCAGCAGCTTAAACGGAAGGCAGGGCAAAAACATTCAGTACTTC. Drawing the rest from reference TRBV7-2 and TRBJ2-4, the complete variable domain is GAGVSQSPSNKVTEKGKDVELRCDPISGHTALYWYRQSLGQGLEFLIYFQGNSAPDKSGLPSDRFSAERTGGSVSTLTIQRTQQEDSAVYLCASSLNGRQGKNIQYFGAGTRLSVL.

The chain combines TRBV7-8 with TRBJ2-7; no clear D. The CDR3 is made up of 16 amino acids. Looked up from germline, CDR1 is SGHVS and CDR2 is FQNEAQ. Deletions cut 5 bases from V and 0 bases from J, with 17 bases between. This CDR3 reads CASSKRPGPPSYEQYF. CDR3 nucleotides: TGTGCCAGCAGCAAAAGGCCTGGGCCCCCCTCCTACGAGCAGTACTTC.

This sequence joins TRBV12-3 or TRBV12-4 and TRBJ1-1, with a weak D call TRBD1 (6 bases). The CDR3 is made up of 12 amino acids. Deletions cut 5 bases from V and 8 bases from J, with 12 bases between. CDR3: CASSLSTGEAFF. DNA of the CDR3: TGTGCCAGCAGTCTCTCCACAGGGGAAGCTTTCTTT.

The chain joins TRBV10-3 to TRBJ1-1, with 8 bases fitting TRBD1. V lost 6 bases and J lost 8; bases outside the gene matches: 5. Germline CDR1 is ENHRY and CDR2 is SYGVKD. The CDR3 extends over 12 amino acids. CDR3 nucleotides: TGTGCCATCAGAAAGACAGGGGCGGAAGCTTTCTTT. It yields the protein CAIRKTGAEAFF.

The chain links TRBV4-1 to TRBJ1-4; 12 nucleotides match TRBD1. With 3 bases clipped from V and 4 bases from J, the junction kept 6 bases outside the gene matches. The CDR3 totals 17 residues. CDR1 and CDR2 (germline): MGHRA, YSYEKL. CDR3 region: CASSHRDRGRNNEKLFF. CDR3 DNA: TGCGCCAGCAGCCACCGGGACAGGGGGCGAAATAATGAAAAACTGTTTTTT.

This sequence joins TRBV6-6 and TRBJ2-1, with a tentative D call TRBD1 (6 bases). This CDR3 contains 15 residues. Trimming pared 2 bases from V and 9 bases from J, leaving 17 bases between. Germline V lookup: CDR1 MNHNY, CDR2 SVGAGI (reference sequence). Here the CDR3 DNA reads TGTGCCAGCAGTTACCCCCAGGGGCTCGGACCTGAGCAGTTCTTC. Its protein product is CASSYPQGLGPEQFF.

The J gene is TRBJ1-3, the V gene TRBV7-3, with 8 bases matching TRBD1. The CDR3 loop spans 13 amino acids. Per the germline V gene, CDR1 is SGHTA and CDR2 is FQGTGA. V lost 2 bases to trimming and J lost 9 bases; unmatched junction nucleotides: 3. The CDR3 DNA follows: TGTGCCAGCAGCTTAGGACAGGGAGCCACCATATATTTT. Translation gives CASSLGQGATIYF.

V gene TRBV10-2 combines with J gene TRBJ1-5; D is ambiguous. The CDR3 runs 15 residues. Germline V lookup: CDR1 WSHSY, CDR2 SAAADI. Trimming took 6 bases from V and 0 from J, leaving 12 bases between them. The chain's CDR3 is CASSLDKNSNQPQHF. CDR3 coding DNA: TGCGCCAGCAGCCTCGACAAAAATAGCAATCAGCCCCAGCATTTT.

The chain uses TRBV10-3 and TRBJ1-3; TRBD1 might be the D (6 bases). V was clipped by 8 bases and J by 0 bases, with 11 bases between them. Per germline, CDR1 ENHRY and CDR2 SYGVKD. CDR3 length: 14 amino acids. CDR3 sequence: CAIGQSSSGNTIYF. CDR3 bases: TGTGCCATCGGACAGAGTAGCTCTGGAAACACCATATATTTT.

A few counts support this clone. The V and J genes are TRBV2 and TRBJ1-1; possible D gene TRBD1, 5 bases. The ends were cut back, 3 bases at V and 1 base at J, with 15 bases in the middle. The germline V gene has CDR1 SNHLY and CDR2 FYNNEI. The CDR3 runs 16 residues. CDR3 nucleotides: TGTGCCAGCAGTGAGGCAGGGCTTTATGGGAACACTGAAGCTTTCTTT. It yields the protein CASSEAGLYGNTEAFF.

The chain employs TRBV10-2 and TRBJ1-6; D not certain. Germline lookup yields CDR1 WSHSY and CDR2 SAAADI. With 0 bases removed from V and 4 bases from J, the gap between germline ends came to 13 bases. The CDR3 totals 17 residues. The DNA for the CDR3 is TGCGCCAGCAGTGAGTCGTCCGCAGGAACTTATAATTCACCCCTCCACTTT. It specifies CASSESSAGTYNSPLHF.

The chain carries TRBV11-3 and TRBJ1-1, with D perhaps TRBD1 (6 bases). Germline V gene data show CDR1 as SGHNT and CDR2 as YENEEA. The CDR3 contains 14 residues. V was cut by 2 bases and J by 3 bases, with 10 bases left in between. This CDR3 is CASSLTHRDTEAFF. In DNA, the CDR3 is TGTGCCAGCAGCTTAACGCACAGGGACACTGAAGCTTTCTTT.

The rearrangement joins TRBV21-1 to TRBJ2-3; whether TRBD2, the table's D call, matches the DNA was not checked. TRBV21-1 is a known pseudogene. This CDR3 spans 23 amino acids. The CDR3 spells CASSIETRPTTSGGDLPPDTQYF. CDR3 sequence (DNA): TGTGCCAGCAGCATAGAGACCCGTCCTACGACTAGCGGGGGCGACCTACCCCCAGATACGCAGTATTTT.

The chain couples TRBV27 to TRBJ2-5; 9 bases map to TRBD2. CDR1 is MNHEY, CDR2 SMNVEV, per germline (reference sequence). V trimming: 2 bases; J trimming: 10 bases; junction bases outside the gene matches: 14. The CDR3 is 16 residues long. This CDR3 is CASSLRVRGGAAVQYF. CDR3 in DNA: TGTGCCAGCAGTTTAAGGGTACGCGGGGGGGCCGCGGTCCAGTACTTC.

The chain is built from TRBV29-1 and TRBJ2-6; the D is unclear. The CDR3 runs 15 residues. Germline CDR1 reads SQVTM; CDR2 reads ANQGSEA. With 4 bases removed from V and 2 bases from J, the gap between germline ends came to 12 bases. The CDR3 DNA sequence: TGCAGCGTTGTCCCCCCAGGTGCTGGGGCCAACGTCCTGACTTTC. Protein: CSVVPPGAGANVLTF.

The chain employs TRBV7-8 and TRBJ2-7; D is ambiguous. The CDR3 is 13 residues long. The V end lost 5 bases, the J end lost 5 bases, and 13 bases lay between the germline ends. The germline V gene has CDR1 SGHVS and CDR2 FQNEAQ. CDR3 loop: CASSPGFRDEQYF. In nucleotides, the CDR3 is TGTGCCAGCAGCCCAGGCTTTAGAGACGAGCAGTACTTC.

This clone appeared once. V gene TRBV2 combines with J gene TRBJ2-1; the match to TRBD1 covers 7 bases. V was clipped by 3 bases and J by 8 bases; unmatched bases: 4. Germline CDR1 SNHLY, CDR2 FYNNEI. The CDR3 loop spans 13 amino acids. In DNA form, the CDR3 reads TGTGCCAGCAGTGATAACAGGGGTTATGAGCAGTTCTTC. This gives the protein CASSDNRGYEQFF. Drawing the rest from reference TRBV2 and TRBJ2-1, the complete variable domain is EPEVTQTPSHQVTQMGQEVILRCVPISNHLYFYWYRQILGQKVEFLVSFYNNEISEKSEIFDDQFSVERPDGSNFTLKIRSTKLEDSAMYFCASSDNRGYEQFFGPGTRLTVL.

CDR3 loop: CASSLLVAEPGLAGGPSYNEQFF. For the CDR3, the DNA is TGCGCCAGCAGCTTGTTAGTAGCCGAACCGGGACTAGCGGGGGGGCCCTCCTACAATGAGCAGTTCTTC. The chain has TRBV5-1 and TRBJ2-1, with TRBD2 matching 16 bases. Germline V CDR1 and CDR2: SGHRS, YFSETQ. Unmatched junction bases numbered 16, after V lost 1 base and J lost 0 bases. There are 23 residues in the CDR3.